This T cell receptor (beta chain) was identified in a study of T cell repertoires in cytomegalovirus infection. TCRdb independently ran MiXCR on the reads; one entry per CDR3 protein. The sample gives about 920,000 distinct CDR3 sequences, around 32% of which show up once; about an eighth is in the top ten. The table lists this clonotype with a few counts. No antigen is known for it. Germline-derived CDR1 and CDR2 are SNHLY and FYNNEI. V shed 8 bases and J shed 2 bases, with 13 bases lying between them. The CDR3 totals 13 residues. The sequence was obtained from a human donor in good health (CMV status not recorded). Some clones in this sample may be carry-over from other donors' samples. This sequence joins TRBV2 and TRBJ2-7; D is perhaps TRBD2 (5 bases). Specimen: cultured CD8+ T cells from PBMCs, collected from culture after CMV antigen stimulation. CDR3 sequence (DNA): TGTGCCAGCCGGTCCGGGGTTGCCTACGAGCAGTACGTC. It specifies CASRSGVAYEQYV.